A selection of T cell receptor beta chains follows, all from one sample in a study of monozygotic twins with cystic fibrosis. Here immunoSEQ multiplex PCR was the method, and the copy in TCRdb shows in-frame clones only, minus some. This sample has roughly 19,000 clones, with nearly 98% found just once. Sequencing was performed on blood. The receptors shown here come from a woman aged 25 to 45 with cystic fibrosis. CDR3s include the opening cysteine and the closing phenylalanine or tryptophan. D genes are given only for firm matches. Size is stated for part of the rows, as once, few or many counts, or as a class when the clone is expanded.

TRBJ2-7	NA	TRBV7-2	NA	CASSSPTGSKQYF	TGTGCCAGCAGCTCCCCTACGGGGTCTAAGCAGTACTTC
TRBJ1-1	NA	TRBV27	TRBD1	CASSPPGQGGGYTEAFF	TGTGCCAGCAGTCCCCCGGGACAGGGAGGTGGGTACACTGAAGCTTTCTTT
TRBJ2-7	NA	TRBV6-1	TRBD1	CASSVQGAGYEQYF	TGTGCCAGCAGTGTACAGGGGGCGGGGTACGAGCAGTACTTC
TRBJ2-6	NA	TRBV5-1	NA	CASSLEVGGGANVLTF	TGCGCCAGCAGCTTGGAGGTTGGCGGGGGGGCCAACGTCCTGACTTTC
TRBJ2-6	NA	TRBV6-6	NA	CASSYRGQLWANVLTF	TGTGCCAGCAGTTACCGCGGACAACTCTGGGCCAACGTCCTGACTTTC
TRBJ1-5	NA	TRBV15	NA	CATSRAAGAGQPQHF	TGTGCCACCAGCAGAGCCGCAGGGGCGGGTCAGCCCCAGCATTTT
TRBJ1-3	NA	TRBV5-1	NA	CASPTGGTPFSGNTIYF	TGCGCCAGCCCCACTGGGGGGACACCCTTCTCTGGAAACACCATATATTTT
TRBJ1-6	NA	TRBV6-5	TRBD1	CASSIGQGANSPLHF	TGTGCCAGCAGTATCGGACAGGGCGCGAATTCACCCCTCCACTTT
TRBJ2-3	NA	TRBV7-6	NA	CASSAFAGNTDTQYF	TGTGCCAGCAGCGCCTTCGCGGGGAACACAGATACGCAGTATTTT
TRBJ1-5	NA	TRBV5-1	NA	CASSLDSGSNQPQHF	TGCGCCAGCAGCTTGGACTCCGGCAGCAATCAGCCCCAGCATTTT
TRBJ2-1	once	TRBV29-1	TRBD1	CSVEDHDRVSYNEQFF	TGCAGCGTTGAAGATCACGACAGGGTGTCATACAATGAGCAGTTCTTC
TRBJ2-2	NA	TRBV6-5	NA	CASSRSGNTGELFF	TGTGCCAGCAGTAGAAGCGGTAACACCGGGGAGCTGTTTTTT
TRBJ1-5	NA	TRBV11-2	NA	CASSRTGQPGLQPQHF	TGTGCCAGCAGCCGAACCGGACAGCCCGGACTTCAGCCCCAGCATTTT
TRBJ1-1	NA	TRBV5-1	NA	CASSWEGVPANEAFF	TGCGCCAGCAGCTGGGAGGGCGTTCCCGCAAATGAAGCTTTCTTT
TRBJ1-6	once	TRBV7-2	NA	CASSLGPLNSPLHF	TGTGCCAGCAGCTTAGGGCCCCTCAATTCACCCCTCCACTTT
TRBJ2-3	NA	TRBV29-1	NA	CSALWQIGDTQYF	TGCAGTGCTCTCTGGCAGATTGGCGATACGCAGTATTTT
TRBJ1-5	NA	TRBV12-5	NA	CASADDRLSDQPQHF	TGTGCTAGTGCCGATGACAGGCTAAGTGATCAGCCCCAGCATTTT